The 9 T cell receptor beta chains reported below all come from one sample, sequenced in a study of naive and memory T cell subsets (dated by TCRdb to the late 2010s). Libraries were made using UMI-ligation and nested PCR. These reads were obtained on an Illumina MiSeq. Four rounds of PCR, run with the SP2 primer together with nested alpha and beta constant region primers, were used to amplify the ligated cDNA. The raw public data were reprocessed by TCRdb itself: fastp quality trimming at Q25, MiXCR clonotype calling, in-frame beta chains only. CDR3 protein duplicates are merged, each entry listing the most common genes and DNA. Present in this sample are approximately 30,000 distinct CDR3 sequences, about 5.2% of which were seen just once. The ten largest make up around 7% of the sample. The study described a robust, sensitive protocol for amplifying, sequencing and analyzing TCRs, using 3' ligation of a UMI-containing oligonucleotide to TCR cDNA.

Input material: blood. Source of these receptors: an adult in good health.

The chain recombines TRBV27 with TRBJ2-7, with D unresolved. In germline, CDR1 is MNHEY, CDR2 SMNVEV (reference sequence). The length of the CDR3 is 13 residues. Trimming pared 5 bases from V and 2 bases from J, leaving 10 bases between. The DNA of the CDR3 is TGTGCCAGCAGTCTTGACAAGACCTACGAGCAGTACTTC. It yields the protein CASSLDKTYEQYF.

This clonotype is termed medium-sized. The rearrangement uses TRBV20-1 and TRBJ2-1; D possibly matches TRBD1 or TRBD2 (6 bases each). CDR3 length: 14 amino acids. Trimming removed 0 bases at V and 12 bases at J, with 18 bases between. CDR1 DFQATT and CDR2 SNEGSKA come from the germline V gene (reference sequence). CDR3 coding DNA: TGCAGTGCTAGAGATACTTACGGCGGAGGGGGGCAGTTCTTC. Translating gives CSARDTYGGGGQFF.

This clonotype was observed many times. The CDR3 bases are TGCAGTGCTACCCCCGGGGGAGGGAGTACCTACAATGAGCAGTTCTTC. This translates into CSATPGGGSTYNEQFF. The gene calls are TRBV20-1 and TRBJ2-1; 7 positions match TRBD2. V lost 4 bases, J lost 2 bases, and 11 bases stayed unmatched. This CDR3 has 16 amino acids. Germline V gene data show CDR1 as DFQATT and CDR2 as SNEGSKA (reference sequence).

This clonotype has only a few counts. The CDR3 nucleotides read TGTGCCAGCAGCGGGTCGAGGATAGCGGCACGGTACGAGCAGTACTTC. It codes for CASSGSRIAARYEQYF. This chain connects TRBV9 to TRBJ2-7; tentatively, D is TRBD2 (6 bases). This CDR3 is built from 16 residues. With 3 bases removed from V and 4 bases from J, the gap between germline ends came to 20 bases. Germline CDR1 is SGDLS and CDR2 is YYNGEE.

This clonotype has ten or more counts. CDR3 residues: CASSLRPSRSGANVLTF. DNA for the CDR3: TGTGCCAGCAGTTTACGGCCCTCAAGGTCTGGGGCCAACGTCCTGACTTTC. The chain links TRBV27 to TRBJ2-6, with unresolved D. Between the trimmed V and J ends, which lost 2 bases and 1 base, there was a span of 12 bases. The germline V gene has CDR1 MNHEY and CDR2 SMNVEV (reference sequence). This CDR3 is 17 amino acids long.

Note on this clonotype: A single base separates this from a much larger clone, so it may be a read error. The CDR3 DNA sequence: TGCAGTGCTAGAGAAGGCGGGGGCCGAACGAGCACTGAAGCTTTCTTT. Its protein product is CSAREGGGRTSTEAFF. The V gene is TRBV20-1, the J gene TRBJ1-1, with D possibly matching TRBD1 (6 bases). The V and J ends lost 0 bases and 4 bases respectively, with 18 bases between them. The CDR3 extends over 16 amino acids. Germline-derived CDR1 and CDR2 are DFQATT and SNEGSKA (reference sequence).

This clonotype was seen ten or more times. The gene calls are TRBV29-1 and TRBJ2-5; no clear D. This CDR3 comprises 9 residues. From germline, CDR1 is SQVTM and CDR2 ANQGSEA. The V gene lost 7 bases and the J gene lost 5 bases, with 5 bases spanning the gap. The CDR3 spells CSAPETQYF. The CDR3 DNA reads TGCAGCGCTCCCGAGACCCAGTACTTC.

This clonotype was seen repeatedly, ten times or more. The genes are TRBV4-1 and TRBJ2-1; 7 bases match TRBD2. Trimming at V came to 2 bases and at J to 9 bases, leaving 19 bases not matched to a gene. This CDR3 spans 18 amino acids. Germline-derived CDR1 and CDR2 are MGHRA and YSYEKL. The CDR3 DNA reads TGCGCCAGCAGCCAACACCAACTAGCGCTGTCCCGTCGTGGTGAGCAGTTCTTC. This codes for CASSQHQLALSRRGEQFF.

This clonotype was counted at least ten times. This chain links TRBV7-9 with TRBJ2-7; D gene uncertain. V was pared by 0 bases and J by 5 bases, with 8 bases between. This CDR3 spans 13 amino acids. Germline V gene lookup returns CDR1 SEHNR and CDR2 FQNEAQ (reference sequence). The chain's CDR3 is CASSLALLHEQYF. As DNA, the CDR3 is TGTGCCAGCAGCTTAGCGCTTTTGCACGAGCAGTACTTC.